The following is a TCR beta chain sequence with its context. This sample was included in a study of cytomegalovirus exposure and HLA in healthy donors. Only in-frame clones appear in the TCRdb table, and some are missing; sequencing was by immunoSEQ multiplex PCR. The sample shows under 200,000 clones, about 90% of them seen only once. This CDR3 is 11 amino acids long. Trimming removed 1 base at V and 11 bases at J, with 6 bases between. Germline loops: CDR1 SGHKS, CDR2 YYEKEE (reference sequence). This clonotype was sampled from a woman aged 18 to 35 in good health and CMV-seropositive. The rearrangement links TRBV5-5 to TRBJ1-4; no clear D. The sequenced sample was PBMCs. The CDR3 sequence: CASSLPGKLFF. The CDR3 nucleotides are TGTGCCAGCAGCTTGCCCGGGAAACTGTTTTTT. The variable domain in full, completed from reference TRBV5-5 and TRBJ1-4, reads DAGVTQSPTHLIKTRGQQVTLRCSPISGHKSVSWYQQVLGQGPQFIFQYYEKEERGRGNFPDRFSARQFPNYSSELNVNALLLGDSALYLCASSLPGKLFFGSGTQLSVL.